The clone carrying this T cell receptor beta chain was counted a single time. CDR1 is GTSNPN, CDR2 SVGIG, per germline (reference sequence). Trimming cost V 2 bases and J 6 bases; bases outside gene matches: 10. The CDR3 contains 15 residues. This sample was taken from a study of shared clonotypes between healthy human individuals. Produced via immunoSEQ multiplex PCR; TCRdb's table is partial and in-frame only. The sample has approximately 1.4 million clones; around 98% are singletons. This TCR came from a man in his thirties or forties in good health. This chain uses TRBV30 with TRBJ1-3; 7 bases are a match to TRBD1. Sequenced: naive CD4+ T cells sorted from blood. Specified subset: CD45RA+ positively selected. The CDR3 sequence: CAWSSTGDTENTIYF. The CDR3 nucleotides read TGTGCCTGGAGTTCCACAGGGGACACAGAAAACACCATATATTTT.